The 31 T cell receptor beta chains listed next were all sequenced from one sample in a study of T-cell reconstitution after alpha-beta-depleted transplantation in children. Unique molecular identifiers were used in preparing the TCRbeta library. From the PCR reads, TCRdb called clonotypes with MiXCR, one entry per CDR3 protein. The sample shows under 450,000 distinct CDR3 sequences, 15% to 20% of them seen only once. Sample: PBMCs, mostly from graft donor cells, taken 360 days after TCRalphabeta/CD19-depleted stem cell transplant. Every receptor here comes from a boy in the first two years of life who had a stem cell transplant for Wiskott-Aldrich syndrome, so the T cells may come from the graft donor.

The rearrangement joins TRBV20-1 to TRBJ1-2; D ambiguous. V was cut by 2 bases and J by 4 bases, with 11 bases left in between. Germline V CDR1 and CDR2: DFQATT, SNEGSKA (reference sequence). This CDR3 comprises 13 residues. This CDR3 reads CSARLGASYGYTF. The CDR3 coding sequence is TGCAGTGCTAGACTGGGAGCCAGCTATGGCTACACCTTC.

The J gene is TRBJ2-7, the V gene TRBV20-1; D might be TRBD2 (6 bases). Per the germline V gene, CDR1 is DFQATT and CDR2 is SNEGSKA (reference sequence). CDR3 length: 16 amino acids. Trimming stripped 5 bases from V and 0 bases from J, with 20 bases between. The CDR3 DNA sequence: TGCAGTGCTCCTTCTAGCGTTCGGAGGAGCTCCTACGAGCAGTACTTC. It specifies CSAPSSVRRSSYEQYF.

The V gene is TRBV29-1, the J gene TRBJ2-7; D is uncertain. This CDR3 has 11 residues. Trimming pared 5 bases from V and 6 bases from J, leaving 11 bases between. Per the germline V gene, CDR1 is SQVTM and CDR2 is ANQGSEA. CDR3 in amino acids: CSVLLGFEQYF. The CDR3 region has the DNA TGCAGCGTTCTATTAGGATTCGAGCAGTACTTC.

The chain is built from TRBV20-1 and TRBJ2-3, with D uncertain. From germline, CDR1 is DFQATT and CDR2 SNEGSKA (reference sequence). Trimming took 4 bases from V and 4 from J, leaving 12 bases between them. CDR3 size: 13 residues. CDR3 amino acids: CSAKRKLSDTQYF. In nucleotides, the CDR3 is TGCAGTGCTAAACGTAAATTGTCAGATACGCAGTATTTT.

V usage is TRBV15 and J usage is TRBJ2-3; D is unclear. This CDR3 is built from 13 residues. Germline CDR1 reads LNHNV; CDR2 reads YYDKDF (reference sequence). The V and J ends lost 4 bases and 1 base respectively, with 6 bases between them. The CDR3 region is CATSKTRTDTQYF. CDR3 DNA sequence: TGTGCCACCAGCAAAACTCGCACAGATACGCAGTATTTT.

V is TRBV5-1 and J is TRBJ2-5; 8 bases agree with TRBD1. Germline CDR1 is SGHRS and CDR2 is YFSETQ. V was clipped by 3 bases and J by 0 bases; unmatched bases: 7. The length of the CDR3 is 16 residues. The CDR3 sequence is CASSSKRDRYQETQYF. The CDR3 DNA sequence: TGCGCCAGCAGCTCCAAACGGGACAGGTACCAAGAGACCCAGTACTTC.

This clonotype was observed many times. The CDR3 reads CASSPGTGGEQYF. Written as DNA, the CDR3 is TGTGCCAGCAGTCCTGGGACAGGGGGCGAGCAGTACTTC. The chain recombines TRBV12-3 or TRBV12-4 with TRBJ2-7; 11 bases agree with TRBD1. The CDR3 spans 13 residues. Unmatched junction bases numbered 3, after V lost 5 bases and J lost 6 bases.

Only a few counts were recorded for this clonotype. The DNA of the CDR3 is TGTGCCAGCAGAAGAAATACAGGGTATGGCTACACCTTC. It is translated as CASRRNTGYGYTF. The J gene is TRBJ1-2, the V gene TRBV6-6; a weak D match, TRBD1 (6 bases). The V and J ends lost 6 bases and 5 bases respectively, with 13 bases between them. The CDR3 is 13 residues long. The germline V gene encodes CDR1 MNHNY and CDR2 SVGAGI (reference sequence).

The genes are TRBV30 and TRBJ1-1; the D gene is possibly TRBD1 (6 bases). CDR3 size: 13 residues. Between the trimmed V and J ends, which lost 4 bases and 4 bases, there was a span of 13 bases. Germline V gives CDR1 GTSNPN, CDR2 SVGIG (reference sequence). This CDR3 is CAWTNRGGTEAFF. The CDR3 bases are TGTGCCTGGACCAATCGAGGGGGCACTGAAGCTTTCTTT.

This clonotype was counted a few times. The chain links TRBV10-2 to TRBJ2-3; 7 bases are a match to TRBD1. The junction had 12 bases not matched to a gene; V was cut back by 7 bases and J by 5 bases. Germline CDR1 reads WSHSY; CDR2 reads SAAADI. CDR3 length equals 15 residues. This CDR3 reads CASNKGGAGEDTQYF. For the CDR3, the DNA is TGCGCCAGCAATAAAGGGGGCGCGGGTGAAGATACGCAGTATTTT.

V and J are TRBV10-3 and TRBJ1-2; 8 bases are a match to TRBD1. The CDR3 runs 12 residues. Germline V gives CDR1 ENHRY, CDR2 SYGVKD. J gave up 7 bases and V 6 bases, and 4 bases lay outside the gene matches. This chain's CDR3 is CAISKTGAGYTF. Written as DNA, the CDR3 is TGTGCCATCAGCAAGACAGGGGCTGGCTACACCTTC.

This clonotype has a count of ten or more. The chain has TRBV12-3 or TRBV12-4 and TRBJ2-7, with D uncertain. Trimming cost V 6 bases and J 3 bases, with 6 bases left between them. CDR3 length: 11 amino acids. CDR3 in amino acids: CASSTDYEQYF. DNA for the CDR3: TGTGCCAGCAGCACAGACTACGAGCAGTACTTC.

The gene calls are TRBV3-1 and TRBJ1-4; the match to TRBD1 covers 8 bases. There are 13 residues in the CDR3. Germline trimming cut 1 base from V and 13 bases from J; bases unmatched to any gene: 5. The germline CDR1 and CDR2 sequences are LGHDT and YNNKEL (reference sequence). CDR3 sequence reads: CASSQATGGGLFF. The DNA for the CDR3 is TGTGCCAGCAGCCAAGCAACAGGGGGAGGACTGTTTTTT.

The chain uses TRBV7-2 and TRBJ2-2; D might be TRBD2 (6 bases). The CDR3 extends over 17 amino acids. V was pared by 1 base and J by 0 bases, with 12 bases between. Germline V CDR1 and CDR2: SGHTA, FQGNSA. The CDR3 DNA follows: TGTGCCAGCAGCTTAGTTCGTAGCGGTTCGAACACCGGGGAGCTGTTTTTT. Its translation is CASSLVRSGSNTGELFF.

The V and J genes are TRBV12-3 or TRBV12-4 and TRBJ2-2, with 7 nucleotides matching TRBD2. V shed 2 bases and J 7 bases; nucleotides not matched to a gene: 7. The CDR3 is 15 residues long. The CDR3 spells CASSLRREPFGELFF. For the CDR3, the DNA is TGTGCCAGCAGTTTAAGGCGGGAGCCGTTCGGGGAGCTGTTTTTT.

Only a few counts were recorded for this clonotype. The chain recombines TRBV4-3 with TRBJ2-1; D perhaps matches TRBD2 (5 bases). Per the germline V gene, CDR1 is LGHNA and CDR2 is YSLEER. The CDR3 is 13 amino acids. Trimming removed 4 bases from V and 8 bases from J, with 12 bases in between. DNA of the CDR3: TGCGCCAGCAGCCCGCGACTAAACCATGAGCAGTTCTTC. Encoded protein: CASSPRLNHEQFF.

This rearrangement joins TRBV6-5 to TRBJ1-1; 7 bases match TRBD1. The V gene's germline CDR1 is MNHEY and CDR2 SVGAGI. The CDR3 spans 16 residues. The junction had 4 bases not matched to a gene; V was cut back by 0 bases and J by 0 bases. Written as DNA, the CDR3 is TGTGCCAGCAGTTACTCGCCGACAGGGATGAACACTGAAGCTTTCTTT. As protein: CASSYSPTGMNTEAFF.

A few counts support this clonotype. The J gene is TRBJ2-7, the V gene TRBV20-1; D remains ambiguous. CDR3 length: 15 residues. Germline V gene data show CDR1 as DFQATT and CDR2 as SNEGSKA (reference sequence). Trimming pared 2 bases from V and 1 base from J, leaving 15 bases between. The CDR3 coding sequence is TGCAGTGCTAGAAAGCCTAGACTCACATCCTACGAGCAGTACTTC. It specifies CSARKPRLTSYEQYF.

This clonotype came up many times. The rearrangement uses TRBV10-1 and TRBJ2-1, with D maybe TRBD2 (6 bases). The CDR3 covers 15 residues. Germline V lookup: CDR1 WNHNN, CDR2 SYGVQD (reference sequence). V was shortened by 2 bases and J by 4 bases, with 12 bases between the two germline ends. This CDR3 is CASSEISGPYNEQFF. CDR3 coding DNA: TGCGCCAGCAGTGAGATTAGCGGACCATACAATGAGCAGTTCTTC.

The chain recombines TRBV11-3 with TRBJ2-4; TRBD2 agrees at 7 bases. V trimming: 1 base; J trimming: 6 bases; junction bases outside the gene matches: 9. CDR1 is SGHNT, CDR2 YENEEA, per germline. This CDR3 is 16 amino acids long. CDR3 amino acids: CASSLVVGGPINIQYF. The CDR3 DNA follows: TGTGCCAGCAGCTTAGTGGTGGGAGGGCCGATAAACATTCAGTACTTC.

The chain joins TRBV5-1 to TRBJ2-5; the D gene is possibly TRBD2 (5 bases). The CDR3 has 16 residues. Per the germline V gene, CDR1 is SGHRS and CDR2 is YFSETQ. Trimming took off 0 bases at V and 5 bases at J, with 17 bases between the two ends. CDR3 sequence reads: CASSLERSLRGETQYF. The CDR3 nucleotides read TGCGCCAGCAGCTTGGAAAGGAGCCTTAGAGGGGAGACCCAGTACTTC. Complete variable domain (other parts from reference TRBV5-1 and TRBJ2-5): KAGVTQTPRYLIKTRGQQVTLSCSPISGHRSVSWYQQTPGQGLQFLFEYFSETQRNKGNFPGRFSGRQFSNSRSEMNVSTLELGDSALYLCASSLERSLRGETQYFGPGTRLLVL.

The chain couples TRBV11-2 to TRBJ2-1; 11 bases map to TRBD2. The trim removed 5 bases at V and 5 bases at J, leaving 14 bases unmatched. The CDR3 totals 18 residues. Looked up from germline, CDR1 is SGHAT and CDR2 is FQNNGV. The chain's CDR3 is CASSITGTSGRPHNEQFF. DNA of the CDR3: TGTGCCAGCAGCATCACCGGGACTAGCGGCAGGCCCCACAATGAGCAGTTCTTC.

In nucleotides, the CDR3 is TGCAGTGCTAGAGATACAGGCGCCTATAATTCACCCCTCCACTTT. Its protein is CSARDTGAYNSPLHF. J is TRBJ1-6 and V is TRBV20-1; a possible D gene is TRBD1 (5 bases). Germline V gene data show CDR1 as DFQATT and CDR2 as SNEGSKA (reference sequence). The germline V and J ends were trimmed by 0 bases and 2 bases, with 8 bases remaining between them. The CDR3 consists of 15 residues.

CDR3 coding DNA: TGTGCCAGCAGCTTCAAGGACTCGCCGAACACTGAAGCTTTCTTT. Protein product: CASSFKDSPNTEAFF. The chain couples TRBV7-9 to TRBJ1-1; D gene ambiguous. Germline CDR1 and CDR2: SEHNR and FQNEAQ (reference sequence). The CDR3 covers 15 residues. V shed 3 bases and J shed 1 base, with 12 bases lying between them. The full variable domain, completed using reference TRBV7-9 and TRBJ1-1, is DTGVSQNPRHKITKRGQNVTFRCDPISEHNRLYWYRQTLGQGPEFLTYFQNEAQLEKSRLLSDRFSAERPKGSFSTLEIQRTEQGDSAMYLCASSFKDSPNTEAFFGQGTRLTVV.

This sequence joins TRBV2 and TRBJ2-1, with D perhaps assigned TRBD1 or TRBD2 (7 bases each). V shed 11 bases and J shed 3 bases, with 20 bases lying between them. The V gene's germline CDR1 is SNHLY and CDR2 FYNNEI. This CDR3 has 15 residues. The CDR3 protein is CALRGDREGYNEQFF. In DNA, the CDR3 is TGTGCCTTGAGGGGAGACAGGGAGGGCTACAATGAGCAGTTCTTC.

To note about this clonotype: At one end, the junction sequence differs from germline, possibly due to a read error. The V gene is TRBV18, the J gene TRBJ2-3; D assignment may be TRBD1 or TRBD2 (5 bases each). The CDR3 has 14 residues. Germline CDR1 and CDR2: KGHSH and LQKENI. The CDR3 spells CTSSPGRNTDTQYF. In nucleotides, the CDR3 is TGTACCAGCTCACCGGGGCGGAACACAGATACGCAGTATTTT.

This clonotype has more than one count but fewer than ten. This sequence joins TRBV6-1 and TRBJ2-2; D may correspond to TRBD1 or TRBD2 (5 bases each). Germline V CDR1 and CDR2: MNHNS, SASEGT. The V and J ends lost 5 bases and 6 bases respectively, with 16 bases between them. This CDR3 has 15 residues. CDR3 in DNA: TGTGCCAGCAGTCCCTCTACAGAGGGGTCCGGGGAGCTGTTTTTT. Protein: CASSPSTEGSGELFF.

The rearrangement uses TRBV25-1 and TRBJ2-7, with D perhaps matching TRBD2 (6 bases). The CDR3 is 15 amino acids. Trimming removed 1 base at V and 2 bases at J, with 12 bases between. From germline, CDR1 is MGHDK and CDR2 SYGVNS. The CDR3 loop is CASSESTSLAYEQYF. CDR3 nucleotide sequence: TGTGCCAGCAGTGAATCGACTAGTTTAGCCTACGAGCAGTACTTC.

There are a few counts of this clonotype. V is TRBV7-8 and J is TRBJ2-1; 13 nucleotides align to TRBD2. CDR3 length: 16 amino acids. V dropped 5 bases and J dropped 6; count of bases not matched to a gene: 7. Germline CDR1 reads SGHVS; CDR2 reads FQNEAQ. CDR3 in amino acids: CASSPRTSGSSNEQFF. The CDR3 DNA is TGTGCCAGCAGCCCAAGGACTAGCGGGAGTTCCAATGAGCAGTTCTTC.

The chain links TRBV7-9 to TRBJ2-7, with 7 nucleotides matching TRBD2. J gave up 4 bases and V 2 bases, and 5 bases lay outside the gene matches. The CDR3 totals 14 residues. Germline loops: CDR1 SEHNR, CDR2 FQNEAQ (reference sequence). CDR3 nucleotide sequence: TGTGCCAGCAGCTTATCGGCGGGAGTGTACGAGCAGTACTTC. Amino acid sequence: CASSLSAGVYEQYF.

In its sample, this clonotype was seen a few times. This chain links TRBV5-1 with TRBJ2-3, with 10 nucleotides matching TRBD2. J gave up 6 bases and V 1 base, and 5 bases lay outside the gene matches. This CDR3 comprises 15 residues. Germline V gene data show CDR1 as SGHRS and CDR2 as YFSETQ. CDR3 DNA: TGCGCCAGCAGCTTGATGCTAGCGGGGGCGGATACGCAGTATTTT. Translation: CASSLMLAGADTQYF.